This T cell receptor beta chain comes out of a study of OX40 agonist ivuxolimab in advanced cancers. Overall study context: Patients received ivuxolimab, an agonistic anti-OX40 (CD134) antibody. Ivuxolimab doses were 0.01, 0.1, 0.3, 1.5, 3 or 10 mg/kg every 2 weeks. Study findings and constraints: The antigens recognized by the expanded peripheral T cells, that is their antigen specificity, were not determined.

The CDR3 consists of 15 residues. Deletions cut 5 bases from V and 6 bases from J, with 16 bases between. Germline CDR1 is SNHLY and CDR2 is FYNNEI. Using immunoSEQ multiplex PCR, the repertoire was profiled, and TCRdb retains in-frame clones only, with some absent. Altogether about 71,000 clones are present, approximately 80% being singletons, with the ten largest covering roughly 0.41%. Points on this clone: Its specificity is not known.

V usage is TRBV2 and J usage is TRBJ2-2; unclear D gene. This TCR was sampled from an adult with an advanced solid tumor such as melanoma, head and neck, liver or kidney cancer. The sample consisted of CD4+ or CD8+ T cells sorted from blood, taken in a trial of the OX40 agonist ivuxolimab. CDR3 amino acids: CASSPIHAGAGELFF. The CDR3 DNA reads TGTGCCAGCAGTCCGATCCACGCCGGCGCCGGGGAGCTGTTTTTT.